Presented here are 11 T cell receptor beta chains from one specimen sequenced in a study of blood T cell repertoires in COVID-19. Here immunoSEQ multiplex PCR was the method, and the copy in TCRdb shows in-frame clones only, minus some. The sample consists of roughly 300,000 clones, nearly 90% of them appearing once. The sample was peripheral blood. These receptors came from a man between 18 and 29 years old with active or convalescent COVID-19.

The CDR3, as DNA: TGTGCCAGCAGCGTAGCCGACAGGACTGGCGATGGCTACACCTTC. Translated: CASSVADRTGDGYTF. The rearrangement joins TRBV9 to TRBJ1-2; D is perhaps TRBD1 (6 bases). CDR3 length: 15 amino acids. Trimming stripped 0 bases from V and 6 bases from J, with 15 bases between. CDR1 is SGDLS, CDR2 YYNGEE, per germline. Combining the CDR3 with reference TRBV9 and TRBJ1-2 gives the whole variable domain DSGVTQTPKHLITATGQRVTLRCSPRSGDLSVYWYQQSLDQGLQFLIQYYNGEERAKGNILERFSAQQFPDLHSELNLSSLELGDSALYFCASSVADRTGDGYTFGSGTRLTVV.

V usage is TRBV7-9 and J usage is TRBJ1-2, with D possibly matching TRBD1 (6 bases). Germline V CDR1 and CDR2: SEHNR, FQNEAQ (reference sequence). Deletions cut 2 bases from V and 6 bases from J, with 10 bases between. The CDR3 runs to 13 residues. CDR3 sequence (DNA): TGTGCCAGCAGCTTAATTGCAGGGGATGGCTACACCTTC. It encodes CASSLIAGDGYTF.

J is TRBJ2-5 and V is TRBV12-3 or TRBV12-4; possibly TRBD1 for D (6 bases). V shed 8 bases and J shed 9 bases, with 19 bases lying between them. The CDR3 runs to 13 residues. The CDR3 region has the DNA TGTGCCAGCGCCGGCAGGGACACTGAGGCCCAGTACTTC. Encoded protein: CASAGRDTEAQYF.

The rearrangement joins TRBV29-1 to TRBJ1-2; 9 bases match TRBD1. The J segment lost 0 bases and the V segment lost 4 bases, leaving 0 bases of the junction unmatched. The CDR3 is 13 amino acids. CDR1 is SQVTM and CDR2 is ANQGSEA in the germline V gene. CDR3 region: CSVGTGANYGYTF. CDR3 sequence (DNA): TGCAGCGTTGGGACAGGGGCTAACTATGGCTACACCTTC.

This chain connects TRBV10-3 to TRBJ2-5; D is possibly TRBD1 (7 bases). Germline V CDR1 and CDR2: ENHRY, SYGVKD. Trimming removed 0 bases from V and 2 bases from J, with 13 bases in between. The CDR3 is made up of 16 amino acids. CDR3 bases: TGTGCCATCAGTGAGTCTGGGCAGGGGGGTCAAGAGACCCAGTACTTC. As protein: CAISESGQGGQETQYF.

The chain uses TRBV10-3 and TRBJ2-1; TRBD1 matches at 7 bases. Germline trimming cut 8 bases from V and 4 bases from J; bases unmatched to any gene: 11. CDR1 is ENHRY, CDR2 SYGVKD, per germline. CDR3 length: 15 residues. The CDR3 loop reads CAIGEDRWEYNEQFF. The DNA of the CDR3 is TGTGCCATCGGAGAGGACAGGTGGGAATACAATGAGCAGTTCTTC.

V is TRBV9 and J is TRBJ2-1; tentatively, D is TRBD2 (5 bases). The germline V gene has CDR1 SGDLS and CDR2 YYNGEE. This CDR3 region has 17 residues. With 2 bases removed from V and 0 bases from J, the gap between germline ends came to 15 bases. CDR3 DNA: TGTGCCAGCAGCGTTAAGGCGTTTCGGGGCTCCTACAATGAGCAGTTCTTC. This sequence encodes CASSVKAFRGSYNEQFF.

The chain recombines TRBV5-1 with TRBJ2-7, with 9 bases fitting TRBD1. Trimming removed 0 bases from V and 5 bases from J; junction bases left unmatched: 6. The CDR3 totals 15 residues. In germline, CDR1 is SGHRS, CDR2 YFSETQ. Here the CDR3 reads CASSLGQGVYDEQYF. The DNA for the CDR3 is TGCGCCAGCAGCTTGGGACAGGGGGTTTACGACGAGCAGTACTTC.

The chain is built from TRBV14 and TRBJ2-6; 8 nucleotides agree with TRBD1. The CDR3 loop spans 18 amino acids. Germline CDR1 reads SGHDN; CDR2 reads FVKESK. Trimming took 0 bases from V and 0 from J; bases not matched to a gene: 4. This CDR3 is CASSQDRTGLSGANVLTF. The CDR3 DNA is TGTGCCAGCAGCCAAGATAGGACAGGGCTCTCTGGGGCCAACGTCCTGACTTTC. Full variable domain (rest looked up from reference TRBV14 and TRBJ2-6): EAGVTQFPSHSVIEKGQTVTLRCDPISGHDNLYWYRRVMGKEIKFLLHFVKESKQDESGMPNNRFLAERTGGTYSTLKVQPAELEDSGVYFCASSQDRTGLSGANVLTFGAGSRLTVL.

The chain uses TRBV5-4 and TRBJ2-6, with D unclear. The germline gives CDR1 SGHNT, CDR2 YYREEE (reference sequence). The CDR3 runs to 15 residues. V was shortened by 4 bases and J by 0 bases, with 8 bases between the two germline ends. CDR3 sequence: CASSVFYSGANVLTF. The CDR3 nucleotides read TGTGCCAGCAGCGTATTCTACTCTGGGGCCAACGTCCTGACTTTC.

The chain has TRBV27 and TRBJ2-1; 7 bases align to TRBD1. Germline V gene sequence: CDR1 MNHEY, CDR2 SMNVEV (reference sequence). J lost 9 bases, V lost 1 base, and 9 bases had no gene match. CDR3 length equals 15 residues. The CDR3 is CASSLWAGGYGEQFF. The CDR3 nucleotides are TGTGCCAGCAGTTTATGGGCAGGGGGTTATGGTGAGCAGTTCTTC.